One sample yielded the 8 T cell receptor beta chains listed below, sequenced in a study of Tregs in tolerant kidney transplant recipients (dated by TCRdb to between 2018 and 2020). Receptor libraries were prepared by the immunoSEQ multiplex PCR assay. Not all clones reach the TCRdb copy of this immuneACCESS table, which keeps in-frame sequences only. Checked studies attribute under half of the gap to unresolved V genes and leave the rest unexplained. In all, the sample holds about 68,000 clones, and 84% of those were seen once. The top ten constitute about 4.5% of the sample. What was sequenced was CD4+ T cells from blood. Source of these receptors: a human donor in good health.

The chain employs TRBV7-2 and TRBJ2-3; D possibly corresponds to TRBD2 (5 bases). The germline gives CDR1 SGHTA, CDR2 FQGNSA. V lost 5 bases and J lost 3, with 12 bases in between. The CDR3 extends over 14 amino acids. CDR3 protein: CASSEGASTDTQYF. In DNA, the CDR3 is TGTGCCAGCAGCGAGGGCGCCTCTACAGATACGCAGTATTTT.

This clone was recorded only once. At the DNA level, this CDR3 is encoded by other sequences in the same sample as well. The CDR3 protein is CASSAQGANQPQHF. The CDR3 DNA sequence: TGTGCCAGCAGCGCCCAGGGGGCCAACCAGCCCCAGCATTTT. The chain uses TRBV9 and TRBJ1-5; TRBD1 matches at 8 bases. CDR1 is SGDLS and CDR2 is YYNGEE in the germline V gene. This CDR3 has 14 residues. V lost 3 bases, J lost 7 bases, and 6 bases stayed unmatched.

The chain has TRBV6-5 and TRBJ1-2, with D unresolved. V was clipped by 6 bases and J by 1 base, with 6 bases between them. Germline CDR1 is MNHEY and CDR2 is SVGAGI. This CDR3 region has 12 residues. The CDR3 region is CASRFRNYGYTF. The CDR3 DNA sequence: TGTGCCAGCAGGTTCCGTAACTATGGCTACACCTTC.

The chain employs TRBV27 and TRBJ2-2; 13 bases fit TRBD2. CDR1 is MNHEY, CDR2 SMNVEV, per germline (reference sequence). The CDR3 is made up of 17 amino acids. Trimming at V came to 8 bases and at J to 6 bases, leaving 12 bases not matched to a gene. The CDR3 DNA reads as TGTGCCAGCCGCTTCGGACTAGCGGGAGTAAGGTCCGGGGAGCTGTTTTTT. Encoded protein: CASRFGLAGVRSGELFF.

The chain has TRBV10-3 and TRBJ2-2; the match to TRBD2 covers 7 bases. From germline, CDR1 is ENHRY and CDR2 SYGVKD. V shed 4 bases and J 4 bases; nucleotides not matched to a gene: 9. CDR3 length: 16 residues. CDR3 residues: CAISGSGTTLTGELFF. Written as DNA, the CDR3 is TGTGCCATCAGTGGATCCGGGACTACCCTCACCGGGGAGCTGTTTTTT.

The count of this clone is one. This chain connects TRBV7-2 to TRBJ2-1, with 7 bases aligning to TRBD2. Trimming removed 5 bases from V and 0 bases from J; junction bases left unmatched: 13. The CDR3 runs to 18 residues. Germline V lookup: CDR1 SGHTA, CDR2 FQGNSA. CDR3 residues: CASSRIRDYTSSYNEQFF. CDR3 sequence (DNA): TGTGCCAGCAGCCGCATCCGGGACTATACGAGCTCCTACAATGAGCAGTTCTTC.

The CDR3 DNA is TGTGCCAGCAGTGCCTTGGTCGGGAGCGATCCCGGGGAGCTGTTTTTT. It encodes CASSALVGSDPGELFF. The rearrangement links TRBV6-4 to TRBJ2-2; a weak D match, TRBD2 (6 bases). CDR3 length equals 16 residues. The germline V and J ends were trimmed by 4 bases and 6 bases, with 18 bases remaining between them. Germline-derived CDR1 and CDR2 are MRHNA and SNTAGT.

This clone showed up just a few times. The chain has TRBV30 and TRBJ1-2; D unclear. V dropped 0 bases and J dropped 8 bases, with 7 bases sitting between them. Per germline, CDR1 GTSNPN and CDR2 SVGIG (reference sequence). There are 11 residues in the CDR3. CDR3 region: CAWSVTGGYTF. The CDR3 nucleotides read TGTGCCTGGAGTGTAACCGGGGGCTACACCTTC. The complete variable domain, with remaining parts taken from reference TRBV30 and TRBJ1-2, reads SQTIHQWPATLVQPVGSPLSLECTVEGTSNPNLYWYRQAAGRGLQLLFYSVGIGQISSEVPQNLSASRPQDRQFILSSKKLLLSDSGFYLCAWSVTGGYTFGSGTRLTVV.